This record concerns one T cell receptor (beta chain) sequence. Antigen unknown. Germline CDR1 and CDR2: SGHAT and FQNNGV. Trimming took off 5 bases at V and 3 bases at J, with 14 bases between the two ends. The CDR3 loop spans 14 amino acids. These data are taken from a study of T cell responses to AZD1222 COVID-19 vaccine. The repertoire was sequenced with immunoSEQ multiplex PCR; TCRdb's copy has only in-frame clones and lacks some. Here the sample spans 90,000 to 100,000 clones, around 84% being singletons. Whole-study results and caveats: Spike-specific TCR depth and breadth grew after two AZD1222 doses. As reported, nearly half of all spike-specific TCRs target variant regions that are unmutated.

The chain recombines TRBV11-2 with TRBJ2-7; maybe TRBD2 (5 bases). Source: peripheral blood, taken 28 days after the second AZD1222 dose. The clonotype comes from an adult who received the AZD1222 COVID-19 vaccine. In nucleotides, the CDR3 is TGTGCCAGCAGCCTGGACTTGTGGGGCTACGAGCAGTACTTC. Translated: CASSLDLWGYEQYF.